This passage covers 2 T cell receptor beta chains from one sample sequenced in a study of cytomegalovirus exposure and HLA in healthy donors. PCR involved 60 Vbeta and 13 Jbeta primers. Method: immunoSEQ multiplex PCR; TCRdb's copy keeps in-frame clones and lacks some. The sample records nearly 200,000 clones, roughly 80% being singletons. Sequenced sample: PBMCs. The receptors originated from a woman in her thirties in good health and CMV-seropositive.

This clone was seen only a few times. V gene TRBV28 combines with J gene TRBJ2-1; 13 bases align to TRBD2. The CDR3 is made up of 16 amino acids. The germline V gene encodes CDR1 MDHEN and CDR2 SYDVKM. J gave up 2 bases and V 7 bases, and 5 bases lay outside the gene matches. CDR3 sequence (DNA): TGTGCCAGCACAGGGACTAGCGGGATTACCTACAATGAGCAGTTCTTC. It codes for CASTGTSGITYNEQFF.

The V and J genes are TRBV18 and TRBJ2-7; no firm D call. Germline CDR1 is KGHSH and CDR2 is LQKENI. This CDR3 has 13 residues. V lost 3 bases and J 2 bases, leaving 8 bases between the germline ends. The CDR3 is CASSPAPTYEQYF. The CDR3 DNA reads TGTGCCAGCTCACCGGCACCGACCTACGAGCAGTACTTC. Looking up the rest from reference TRBV18 and TRBJ2-7 gives the full variable domain: NAGVMQNPRHLVRRRGQEARLRCSPMKGHSHVYWYRQLPEEGLKFMVYLQKENIIDESGMPKERFSAEFPKEGPSILRIQQVVRGDSAAYFCASSPAPTYEQYFGPGTRLTVT.